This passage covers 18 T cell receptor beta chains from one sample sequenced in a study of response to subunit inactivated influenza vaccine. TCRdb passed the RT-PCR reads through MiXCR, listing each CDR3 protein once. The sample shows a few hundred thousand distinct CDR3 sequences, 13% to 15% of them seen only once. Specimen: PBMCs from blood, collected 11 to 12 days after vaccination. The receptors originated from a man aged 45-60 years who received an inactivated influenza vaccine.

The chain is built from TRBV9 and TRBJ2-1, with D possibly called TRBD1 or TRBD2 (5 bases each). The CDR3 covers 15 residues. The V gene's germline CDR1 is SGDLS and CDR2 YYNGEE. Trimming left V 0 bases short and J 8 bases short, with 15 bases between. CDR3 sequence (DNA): TGTGCCAGCAGCGTAGTGGGCGAGGGGCGATATGAGCAGTTCTTC. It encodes CASSVVGEGRYEQFF.

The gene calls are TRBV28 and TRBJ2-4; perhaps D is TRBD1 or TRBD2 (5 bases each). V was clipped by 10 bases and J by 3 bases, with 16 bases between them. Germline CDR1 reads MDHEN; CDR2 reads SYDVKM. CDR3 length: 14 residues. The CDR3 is CAIRDPGGKNIQYF. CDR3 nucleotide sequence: TGTGCCATCAGGGATCCTGGAGGCAAAAACATTCAGTACTTC.

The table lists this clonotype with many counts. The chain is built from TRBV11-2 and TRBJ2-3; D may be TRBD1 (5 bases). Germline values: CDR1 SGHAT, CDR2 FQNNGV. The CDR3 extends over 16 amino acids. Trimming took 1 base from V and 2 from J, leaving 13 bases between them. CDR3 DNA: TGTGCCAGCAGCTTAGTTTTGCGAGGACACACAGATACGCAGTATTTT. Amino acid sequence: CASSLVLRGHTDTQYF.

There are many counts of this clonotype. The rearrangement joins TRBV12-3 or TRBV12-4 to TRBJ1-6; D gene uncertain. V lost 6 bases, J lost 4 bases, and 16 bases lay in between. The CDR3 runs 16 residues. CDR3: CASRNSFTGYNSPLHF. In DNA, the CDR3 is TGTGCCAGCAGAAATAGCTTTACGGGTTATAATTCACCCCTCCACTTT.

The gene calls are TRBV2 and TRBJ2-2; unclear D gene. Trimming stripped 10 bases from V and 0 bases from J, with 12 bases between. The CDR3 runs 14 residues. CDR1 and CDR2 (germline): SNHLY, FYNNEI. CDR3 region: CATKADANTGELFF. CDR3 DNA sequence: TGTGCCACCAAAGCCGACGCGAACACCGGGGAGCTGTTTTTT.

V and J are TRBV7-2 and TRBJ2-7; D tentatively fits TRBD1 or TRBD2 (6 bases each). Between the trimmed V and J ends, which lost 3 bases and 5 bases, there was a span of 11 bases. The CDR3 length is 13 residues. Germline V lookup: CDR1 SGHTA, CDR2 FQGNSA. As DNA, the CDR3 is TGTGCCAGCAGCTTGAGGGGGGTCAACGAGCAGTACTTC. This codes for CASSLRGVNEQYF. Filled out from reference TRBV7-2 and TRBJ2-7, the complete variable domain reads GAGVSQSPSNKVTEKGKDVELRCDPISGHTALYWYRQSLGQGLEFLIYFQGNSAPDKSGLPSDRFSAERTGGSVSTLTIQRTQQEDSAVYLCASSLRGVNEQYFGPGTRLTVT.

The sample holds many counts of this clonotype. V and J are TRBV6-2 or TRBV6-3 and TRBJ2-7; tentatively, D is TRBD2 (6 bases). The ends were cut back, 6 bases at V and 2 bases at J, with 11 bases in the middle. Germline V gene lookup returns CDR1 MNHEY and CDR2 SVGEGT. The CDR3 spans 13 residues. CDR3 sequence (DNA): TGTGCCAGCAGCTCCGGGACTCCCTACGAGCAGTACTTC. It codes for CASSSGTPYEQYF.

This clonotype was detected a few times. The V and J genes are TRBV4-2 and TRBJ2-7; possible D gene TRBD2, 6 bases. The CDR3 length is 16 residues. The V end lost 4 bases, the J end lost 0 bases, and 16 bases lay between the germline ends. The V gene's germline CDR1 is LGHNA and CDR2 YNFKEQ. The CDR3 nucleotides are TGTGCCAGCAGCCTACAATCTGGAGGGTACTCCTACGAGCAGTACTTC. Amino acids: CASSLQSGGYSYEQYF.

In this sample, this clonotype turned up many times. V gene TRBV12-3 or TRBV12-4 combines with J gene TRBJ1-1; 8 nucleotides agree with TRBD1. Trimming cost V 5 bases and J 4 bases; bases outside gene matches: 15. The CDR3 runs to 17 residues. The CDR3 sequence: CASSRTAGGAGLTEAFF. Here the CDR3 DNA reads TGTGCCAGCAGTCGAACCGCAGGGGGCGCGGGTCTCACTGAAGCTTTCTTT.

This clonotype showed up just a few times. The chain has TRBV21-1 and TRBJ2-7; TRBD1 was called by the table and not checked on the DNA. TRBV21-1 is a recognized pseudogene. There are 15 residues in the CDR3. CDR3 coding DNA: TGTGCCAGCAGCAAAGACCGCGGAGCCCCACTCGAGCAGTACTTC. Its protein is CASSKDRGAPLEQYF.

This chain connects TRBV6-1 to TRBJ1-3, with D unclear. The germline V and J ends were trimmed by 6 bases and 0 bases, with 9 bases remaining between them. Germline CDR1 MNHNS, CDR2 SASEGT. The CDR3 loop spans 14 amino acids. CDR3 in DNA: TGTGCCAGCAGGACTGACCTCTCTGGAAACACCATATATTTT. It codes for CASRTDLSGNTIYF.

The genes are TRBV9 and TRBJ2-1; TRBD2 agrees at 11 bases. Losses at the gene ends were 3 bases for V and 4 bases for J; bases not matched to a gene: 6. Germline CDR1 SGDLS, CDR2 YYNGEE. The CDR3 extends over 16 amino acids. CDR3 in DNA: TGTGCCAGCAGCGGGGGGACTAGCGGACCTTACAATGAGCAGTTCTTC. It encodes CASSGGTSGPYNEQFF. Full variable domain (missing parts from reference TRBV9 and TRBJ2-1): DSGVTQTPKHLITATGQRVTLRCSPRSGDLSVYWYQQSLDQGLQFLIQYYNGEERAKGNILERFSAQQFPDLHSELNLSSLELGDSALYFCASSGGTSGPYNEQFFGPGTRLTVL.

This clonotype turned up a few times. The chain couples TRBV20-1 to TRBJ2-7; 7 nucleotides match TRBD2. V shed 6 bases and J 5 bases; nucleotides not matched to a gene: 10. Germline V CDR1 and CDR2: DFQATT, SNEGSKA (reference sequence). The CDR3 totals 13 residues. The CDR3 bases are TGCAGTGCGTGGCGGGGGACGGTCCACGAGCAGTACTTC. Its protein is CSAWRGTVHEQYF.

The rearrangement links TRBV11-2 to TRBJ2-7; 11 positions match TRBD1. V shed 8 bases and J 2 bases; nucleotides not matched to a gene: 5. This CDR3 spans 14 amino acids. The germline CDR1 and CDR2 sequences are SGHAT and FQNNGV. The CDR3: CASGKGQGAYEQYF. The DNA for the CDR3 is TGTGCCAGCGGTAAGGGACAGGGGGCCTACGAGCAGTACTTC.

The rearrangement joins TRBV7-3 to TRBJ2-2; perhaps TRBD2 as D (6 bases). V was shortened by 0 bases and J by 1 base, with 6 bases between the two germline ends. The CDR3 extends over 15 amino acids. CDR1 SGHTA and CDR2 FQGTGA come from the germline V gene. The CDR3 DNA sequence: TGTGCCAGCAGCTTAACCGGGGGGAACACCGGGGAGCTGTTTTTT. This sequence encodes CASSLTGGNTGELFF.

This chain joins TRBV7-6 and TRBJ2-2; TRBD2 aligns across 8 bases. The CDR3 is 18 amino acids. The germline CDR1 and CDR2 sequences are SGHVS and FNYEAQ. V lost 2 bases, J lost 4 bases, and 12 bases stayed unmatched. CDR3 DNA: TGTGCCAGCAGCTTATCAGATTATGGCGGGGGGCCCACCGGGGAGCTGTTTTTT. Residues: CASSLSDYGGGPTGELFF.

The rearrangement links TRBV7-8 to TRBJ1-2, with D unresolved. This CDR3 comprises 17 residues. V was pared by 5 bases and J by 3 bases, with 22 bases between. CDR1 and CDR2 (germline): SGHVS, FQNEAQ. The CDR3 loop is CASSPPSGAYSDYGYTF. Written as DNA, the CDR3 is TGTGCCAGCAGCCCCCCTTCGGGCGCCTACAGCGACTATGGCTACACCTTC.

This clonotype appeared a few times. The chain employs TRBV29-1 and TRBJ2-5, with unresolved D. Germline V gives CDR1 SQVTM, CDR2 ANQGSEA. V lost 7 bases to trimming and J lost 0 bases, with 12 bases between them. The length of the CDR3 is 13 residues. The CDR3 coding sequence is TGCAGCGCAGCCCGGACGTACCAAGAGACCCAGTACTTC. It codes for CSAARTYQETQYF.